A single sample gave rise to the 19 T cell receptor beta chains below, sequenced in a study of T cells in Graves' hyperthyroidism and ophthalmopathy. Amplified TCR beta CDR3 regions derived from RNA transcripts. HTBI primers were employed in a first-round RT-PCR of the TCR CDR3. TCRdb itself ran the multiplex PCR reads through MiXCR, one entry per CDR3 protein. The data contain over 650,000 distinct CDR3 sequences, less than 45% of them seen just once; the ten biggest clones take up more than 7%. Sequencing was done on a sample of peripheral blood or thyroid tissue (not recorded which). These receptors all come from an adult man with Graves' disease, either hyperthyroidism or ophthalmopathy (not recorded which).

This clonotype was found a few times. The rearrangement uses TRBV12-3 or TRBV12-4 and TRBJ1-5; 7 bases align to TRBD1. The CDR3 length is 18 residues. V lost 6 bases and J lost 1; bases outside the gene matches: 15. In DNA, the CDR3 is TGTGCCAGCAGGCGAGGGGACAGCGGGGTTTGGAGCAATCAGCCCCAGCATTTT. As protein: CASRRGDSGVWSNQPQHF.

The V and J genes are TRBV10-3 and TRBJ1-6; D is undetermined. CDR3 size: 12 residues. Trimming removed 7 bases at V and 6 bases at J, with 7 bases between. Germline V CDR1 and CDR2: ENHRY, SYGVKD. CDR3 nucleotides: TGTGCCATCATGAAAATTAATTCACCCCTCCACTTT. Protein sequence: CAIMKINSPLHF.

The chain carries TRBV7-9 and TRBJ2-5; TRBD1 aligns across 9 bases. Trimming removed 5 bases from V and 4 bases from J; junction bases left unmatched: 5. This CDR3 region has 14 residues. Germline-derived CDR1 and CDR2 are SEHNR and FQNEAQ (reference sequence). The CDR3 nucleotides read TGTGCCAGCAGCCAAGAGACAGGGGGAGAGACCCAGTACTTC. Encoded protein: CASSQETGGETQYF.

The chain has TRBV9 and TRBJ2-2; D may be TRBD2 (6 bases). This CDR3 is 13 amino acids long. V gave up 7 bases and J gave up 2 bases, with 9 bases separating them. The germline V gene encodes CDR1 SGDLS and CDR2 YYNGEE. DNA of the CDR3: TGTGCCAGCTCGGGAGTAAACACCGGGGAGCTGTTTTTT. Amino acid sequence: CASSGVNTGELFF.

V gene TRBV10-3 combines with J gene TRBJ1-2; no definite D call. Trimming took 5 bases from V and 1 from J, leaving 8 bases between them. The CDR3 length is 13 residues. Germline loops: CDR1 ENHRY, CDR2 SYGVKD. This chain's CDR3 is CAISSTGNYGYTF. The CDR3 DNA reads as TGTGCCATCAGTTCGACTGGTAACTATGGCTACACCTTC.

This clonotype was seen more than once but under ten times. The chain combines TRBV7-2 with TRBJ2-6; D unresolved. Per the germline V gene, CDR1 is SGHTA and CDR2 is FQGNSA. Between the trimmed V and J ends, which lost 5 bases and 0 bases, there was a span of 11 bases. The CDR3 totals 16 residues. CDR3 region: CASSPGRASGANVLTF. In nucleotides, the CDR3 is TGTGCCAGCAGCCCCGGACGGGCCTCTGGGGCCAACGTCCTGACTTTC. Full variable domain (rest looked up from reference TRBV7-2 and TRBJ2-6): GAGVSQSPSNKVTEKGKDVELRCDPISGHTALYWYRQSLGQGLEFLIYFQGNSAPDKSGLPSDRFSAERTGGSVSTLTIQRTQQEDSAVYLCASSPGRASGANVLTFGAGSRLTVL.

The V gene is TRBV7-9, the J gene TRBJ2-5; possible D gene TRBD2, 6 bases. In germline, CDR1 is SEHNR, CDR2 FQNEAQ (reference sequence). The CDR3 spans 15 residues. V lost 5 bases to trimming and J lost 5 bases, with 18 bases between them. In DNA form, the CDR3 reads TGTGCCAGCAGCCTTCCGACGGGAGATAGCGAGACCCAGTACTTC. This codes for CASSLPTGDSETQYF.

This clonotype occurred many times. V is TRBV14 and J is TRBJ1-5; 10 nucleotides agree with TRBD1. This CDR3 spans 15 amino acids. Germline-derived CDR1 and CDR2 are SGHDN and FVKESK. V lost 1 base, J lost 6 bases, and 3 bases stayed unmatched. The chain's CDR3 is CASSQGTGGRQPQHF. CDR3 bases: TGTGCCAGCAGCCAAGGGACAGGGGGGCGTCAGCCCCAGCATTTT.

The CDR3 reads CSARMGGAGNSPLHF. For the CDR3, the DNA is TGCAGTGCTAGGATGGGGGGCGCCGGTAATTCACCCCTCCACTTT. The chain employs TRBV20-1 and TRBJ1-6, with D perhaps matching TRBD1 (6 bases). V lost 3 bases and J lost 6, with 15 bases in between. Germline lookup yields CDR1 DFQATT and CDR2 SNEGSKA (reference sequence). The CDR3 is 15 residues long.

This clonotype was observed a handful of times. The genes are TRBV7-8 and TRBJ1-4; 7 bases fit TRBD1. The CDR3 has 14 amino acids. V shed 3 bases and J 8 bases; nucleotides not matched to a gene: 6. Germline V gene lookup returns CDR1 SGHVS and CDR2 FQNEAQ. The CDR3 loop reads CASSLTGMHEKLFF. CDR3 sequence (DNA): TGTGCCAGCAGCTTGACAGGGATGCACGAAAAACTGTTTTTT.

This clonotype showed up many times. The chain uses TRBV10-3 and TRBJ2-5; a possible D gene is TRBD1 (5 bases). Between the trimmed V and J ends, which lost 0 bases and 3 bases, there was a span of 20 bases. This CDR3 has 18 residues. From germline, CDR1 is ENHRY and CDR2 SYGVKD. CDR3 in amino acids: CAISESQAGLGAEETQYF. CDR3 DNA sequence: TGTGCCATCAGTGAGTCCCAAGCAGGGCTTGGGGCCGAAGAGACCCAGTACTTC.

This rearrangement joins TRBV5-5 to TRBJ2-5; a weak D match, TRBD1 (5 bases). V lost 5 bases, J lost 0 bases, and 11 bases lay in between. The germline V gene encodes CDR1 SGHKS and CDR2 YYEKEE (reference sequence). This CDR3 is built from 14 residues. CDR3 amino acids: CASRSAGYQETQYF. The DNA of the CDR3 is TGTGCCAGCAGATCCGCAGGGTACCAAGAGACCCAGTACTTC.

The sample holds a few counts of this clonotype. The V call is TRBV2, the J call TRBJ1-2; the match to TRBD1 covers 12 bases. CDR1 SNHLY and CDR2 FYNNEI come from the germline V gene. The CDR3 loop spans 16 amino acids. The J segment lost 2 bases and the V segment lost 9 bases, leaving 10 bases of the junction unmatched. The CDR3, as DNA: TGTGCCAGTTACCTCCCGGGACAGGGGGCGAACTATGGCTACACCTTC. The encoded protein is CASYLPGQGANYGYTF.

This clonotype appeared many times. This chain uses TRBV12-3 or TRBV12-4 with TRBJ2-5, with TRBD2 identical over 10 bases. Trimming took 4 bases from V and 5 from J; bases not matched to a gene: 1. The CDR3 contains 13 residues. The CDR3 loop reads CASSSGLAETQYF. The CDR3, as DNA: TGTGCCAGCAGTTCGGGACTAGCGGAGACCCAGTACTTC.

The V and J genes are TRBV20-1 and TRBJ1-5; 8 bases are a match to TRBD1. V lost 5 bases and J lost 5; bases outside the gene matches: 8. The CDR3 length is 14 residues. Germline V gene data show CDR1 as DFQATT and CDR2 as SNEGSKA (reference sequence). CDR3 region: CSAPQGATDQPQHF. The DNA for the CDR3 is TGCAGTGCTCCTCAGGGGGCGACCGATCAGCCCCAGCATTTT.

V gene TRBV12-3 or TRBV12-4 combines with J gene TRBJ1-6; unclear D gene. Deletions cut 1 base from V and 9 bases from J, with 10 bases between. The CDR3 covers 14 residues. The CDR3 is CASSLGGSSSPLHF. As DNA, the CDR3 is TGTGCCAGCAGTTTAGGGGGTAGTAGTTCACCCCTCCACTTT.

Details on this clonotype: It is unclear where the CDR3 begins or ends on the DNA, so no DNA is shown, and the CDR3 is as TCRdb lists it. The V gene is TRBV6-5, the J gene TRBJ1-6; the table assigns TRBD1, which was not confirmed against the DNA. Per germline, CDR1 MNHEY and CDR2 SVGAGI. The CDR3 length is 14 residues, termini included. CDR3 sequence reads: CASSSSGQGLPLHF.

The gene calls are TRBV12-3 or TRBV12-4 and TRBJ2-5; the D gene could be TRBD1 or TRBD2 (5 bases each). The CDR3 is made up of 15 amino acids. Between the trimmed V and J ends, which lost 1 base and 2 bases, there was a span of 11 bases. The CDR3 region is CASSLVKGPQETQYF. CDR3 sequence (DNA): TGTGCCAGCAGTTTAGTTAAGGGACCACAAGAGACCCAGTACTTC.

The chain has TRBV19 and TRBJ1-1; D possibly corresponds to TRBD1 (6 bases). Germline V gene lookup returns CDR1 LNHDA and CDR2 SQIVND (reference sequence). V lost 5 bases to trimming and J lost 7 bases, with 20 bases between them. This CDR3 contains 15 residues. For the CDR3, the DNA is TGTGCCAGTAGTTCCCTTGAAACAGGGTTAGGTGAAGCTTTCTTT. Its protein product is CASSSLETGLGEAFF.